The 22 T cell receptor beta chains below were found in one sample sequenced in a study of cytomegalovirus exposure and HLA in healthy donors. Primers for the PCR totalled 60 Vbeta and 13 Jbeta. Method: immunoSEQ multiplex PCR; TCRdb's copy keeps in-frame clones and lacks some. Among around 150,000 clones listed, 60% to 85% were seen once. The sample taken for sequencing was PBMCs. The receptor source for this set is a female donor in good health and CMV-seropositive.

This clone has a count of ten or more. CDR3 loop: CASTGDRGDEQYF. CDR3 DNA: TGTGCCAGCACCGGGGACAGGGGCGACGAGCAGTACTTC. V gene TRBV5-4 combines with J gene TRBJ2-7, with 10 bases matching TRBD1. Germline V gene lookup returns CDR1 SGHNT and CDR2 YYREEE (reference sequence). The CDR3 has 13 residues. Unmatched junction bases numbered 5, after V lost 6 bases and J lost 5 bases.

The CDR3 region has the DNA TGTGCCAGCAGTCAAGATACCAGAGGCTACGAGCAGTACTTC. Encoded protein: CASSQDTRGYEQYF. The V call is TRBV28, the J call TRBJ2-7, with D unclear. V was shortened by 5 bases and J by 3 bases, with 14 bases between the two germline ends. Germline assignment: CDR1 MDHEN and CDR2 SYDVKM. CDR3 length equals 14 residues.

The CDR3 nucleotides read TGTGCCAGCAGCTTGTCTGTAACCTACGAGCAGTACTTC. It is translated as CASSLSVTYEQYF. The chain uses TRBV7-9 and TRBJ2-7; D is ambiguous. Germline CDR1 reads SEHNR; CDR2 reads FQNEAQ (reference sequence). This CDR3 comprises 13 residues. V lost 3 bases and J lost 2, with 8 bases in between. Filled out from reference TRBV7-9 and TRBJ2-7, the complete variable domain reads DTGVSQNPRHKITKRGQNVTFRCDPISEHNRLYWYRQTLGQGPEFLTYFQNEAQLEKSRLLSDRFSAERPKGSFSTLEIQRTEQGDSAMYLCASSLSVTYEQYFGPGTRLTVT.

The gene calls are TRBV5-1 and TRBJ2-2, with no clear D. Germline lookup yields CDR1 SGHRS and CDR2 YFSETQ. V lost 2 bases to trimming and J lost 4 bases, with 3 bases between them. CDR3 length: 12 amino acids. The DNA of the CDR3 is TGCGCCAGCAGCTTCCGCACCGGGGAGCTGTTTTTT. The encoded protein is CASSFRTGELFF.

The V call is TRBV4-1, the J call TRBJ1-2, with D perhaps TRBD1 (5 bases). The CDR3 spans 16 residues. V was clipped by 1 base and J by 8 bases, with 20 bases between them. Per the germline V gene, CDR1 is MGHRA and CDR2 is YSYEKL. CDR3 DNA: TGCGCCAGCAGCCAAGTTCCTTCCAGGGCTCCTGGCGGCTACACCTTC. This sequence encodes CASSQVPSRAPGGYTF.

This chain links TRBV7-3 with TRBJ2-2; 9 bases map to TRBD1. The CDR3 contains 17 residues. The junction had 8 bases not matched to a gene; V was cut back by 6 bases and J by 0 bases. Germline V gives CDR1 SGHTA, CDR2 FQGTGA. CDR3 DNA sequence: TGTGCCAGCAGTCCGGGACAGGGAATAGCGAACACCGGGGAGCTGTTTTTT. It is translated as CASSPGQGIANTGELFF. The variable domain in full, with the rest retrieved from reference TRBV7-3 and TRBJ2-2, is GAGVSQTPSNKVTEKGKYVELRCDPISGHTALYWYRQSLGQGPEFLIYFQGTGAADDSGLPNDRFFAVRPEGSVSTLKIQRTERGDSAVYLCASSPGQGIANTGELFFGEGSRLTVL.

This clone was recorded once. The chain employs TRBV5-1 and TRBJ1-1; no firm D call. Trimming left V 0 bases short and J 1 base short, with 7 bases between. Germline-derived CDR1 and CDR2 are SGHRS and YFSETQ. The CDR3 runs to 14 residues. The CDR3 spells CASSLVPGNTEAFF. The CDR3 DNA reads as TGCGCCAGCAGCTTGGTACCGGGGAACACTGAAGCTTTCTTT.

The table lists this clone with a few counts. The chain carries TRBV11-2 and TRBJ1-4, with 7 bases that match TRBD1. J lost 10 bases, V lost 5 bases, and 7 bases had no gene match. CDR1 and CDR2 from the germline V gene are SGHAT and FQNNGV. The CDR3 is 13 residues long. Here the CDR3 reads CASSPTAGGKLFF. CDR3 nucleotides: TGTGCCAGCAGCCCAACGGCAGGGGGAAAACTGTTTTTT.

J is TRBJ2-2 and V is TRBV5-1; a weak D match, TRBD1 (5 bases). The V gene's germline CDR1 is SGHRS and CDR2 YFSETQ. This CDR3 is built from 16 residues. Trimming shortened V by 0 bases and J by 1 base, and 10 bases separated the two germline ends. In nucleotides, the CDR3 is TGCGCCAGCAGCTTGGAGGCAGGGTTGAACACCGGGGAGCTGTTTTTT. This codes for CASSLEAGLNTGELFF. Together with reference TRBV5-1 and TRBJ2-2, the CDR3 gives the full variable domain: KAGVTQTPRYLIKTRGQQVTLSCSPISGHRSVSWYQQTPGQGLQFLFEYFSETQRNKGNFPGRFSGRQFSNSRSEMNVSTLELGDSALYLCASSLEAGLNTGELFFGEGSRLTVL.

The CDR3 region has the DNA TGTGCTAGTGGTTTGGGACAGGGGAACGGCTACACCTTC. This sequence encodes CASGLGQGNGYTF. The chain couples TRBV12-5 to TRBJ1-2; the match to TRBD1 covers 8 bases. The CDR3 is 13 amino acids. Germline V lookup: CDR1 LGHNT, CDR2 FRNRAP. The junction had 3 bases not matched to a gene; V was cut back by 1 base and J by 8 bases.

V gene TRBV7-9 combines with J gene TRBJ2-1, with D possibly matching TRBD2 (6 bases). Trimming left V 1 base short and J 4 bases short, with 11 bases between. In germline, CDR1 is SEHNR, CDR2 FQNEAQ (reference sequence). This CDR3 is 15 amino acids long. The CDR3 loop is CASSLDSGDYNEQFF. CDR3 bases: TGTGCCAGCAGCTTAGATAGCGGAGATTACAATGAGCAGTTCTTC. The entire variable domain, with the rest obtained from reference TRBV7-9 and TRBJ2-1, is as follows: DTGVSQNPRHKITKRGQNVTFRCDPISEHNRLYWYRQTLGQGPEFLTYFQNEAQLEKSRLLSDRFSAERPKGSFSTLEIQRTEQGDSAMYLCASSLDSGDYNEQFFGPGTRLTVL.

This sequence joins TRBV10-3 and TRBJ1-4; TRBD1 might be the D (5 bases). Trimming pared 5 bases from V and 7 bases from J, leaving 8 bases between. The germline gives CDR1 ENHRY, CDR2 SYGVKD. The CDR3 is 12 amino acids. The chain's CDR3 is CAISSDTEKLFF. CDR3 nucleotides: TGTGCCATCAGTTCGGACACTGAAAAACTGTTTTTT.

The V gene is TRBV11-3, the J gene TRBJ2-3; 7 bases align to TRBD2. V dropped 4 bases and J dropped 3; count of bases not matched to a gene: 7. Per the germline V gene, CDR1 is SGHNT and CDR2 is YENEEA. The CDR3 sequence is 15 residues long. As DNA, the CDR3 is TGTGCCAGCAGCTCGAGCGGGGTAGGGACAGATACGCAGTATTTT. Protein product: CASSSSGVGTDTQYF.

J is TRBJ2-5 and V is TRBV2, with TRBD1 identical over 7 bases. This CDR3 comprises 14 residues. The V gene end was trimmed by 6 bases and the J gene end by 1 base; junction bases not matched to a gene: 5. From germline, CDR1 is SNHLY and CDR2 FYNNEI. This CDR3 is CASRPGTVQETQYF. As DNA, the CDR3 is TGTGCCAGCAGGCCCGGGACAGTCCAAGAGACCCAGTACTTC.

V usage is TRBV9 and J usage is TRBJ1-2, with 9 bases identical to TRBD1. The CDR3 is made up of 17 amino acids. Germline CDR1 is SGDLS and CDR2 is YYNGEE. The V gene end was trimmed by 4 bases and the J gene end by 6 bases; junction bases not matched to a gene: 16. The CDR3 protein is CASSPRGRGQGIDGYTF. DNA for the CDR3: TGTGCCAGCAGCCCCCGAGGGAGGGGACAGGGTATTGATGGCTACACCTTC. The complete variable domain, with remaining parts taken from reference TRBV9 and TRBJ1-2, reads DSGVTQTPKHLITATGQRVTLRCSPRSGDLSVYWYQQSLDQGLQFLIQYYNGEERAKGNILERFSAQQFPDLHSELNLSSLELGDSALYFCASSPRGRGQGIDGYTFGSGTRLTVV.

The CDR3 DNA follows: TGTGCCAGCAGTGCGCATACAGGGCTCACTAATGAAAAACTGTTTTTT. Protein product: CASSAHTGLTNEKLFF. The J gene is TRBJ1-4, the V gene TRBV25-1; D might be TRBD1 (6 bases). The germline CDR1 and CDR2 sequences are MGHDK and SYGVNS. V was pared by 4 bases and J by 2 bases, with 14 bases between. The CDR3 is 16 amino acids.

The genes are TRBV2 and TRBJ2-4; the D is unclear. Germline CDR1 SNHLY, CDR2 FYNNEI. CDR3 length: 15 amino acids. V shed 8 bases and J shed 0 bases, with 14 bases lying between them. CDR3 protein: CASSYTPVAKNIQYF. CDR3 in DNA: TGTGCCAGCTCTTACACCCCCGTAGCCAAAAACATTCAGTACTTC.

The J gene is TRBJ2-7, the V gene TRBV11-1, with D maybe TRBD1 (6 bases). CDR1 is SGHAT and CDR2 is FQDESV in the germline V gene (reference sequence). The CDR3 spans 15 residues. Trimming took off 3 bases at V and 6 bases at J, with 18 bases between the two ends. The CDR3 loop is CASSLGTTYASEQYF. Here the CDR3 DNA reads TGTGCCAGCAGCTTGGGGACAACCTACGCCAGCGAGCAGTACTTC.

This clone has only one observation. V usage is TRBV6-5 and J usage is TRBJ1-6; 7 nucleotides align to TRBD1. The CDR3 has 13 residues. After removal of 5 bases from V and 10 bases from J, the junction contained 5 bases not matched to a gene. Looked up from germline, CDR1 is MNHEY and CDR2 is SVGAGI. For the CDR3, the DNA is TGTGCCAGCAGTCGGGACAGTCCATCACCCCTCCACTTT. Translation: CASSRDSPSPLHF.

This clone was observed once. The chain couples TRBV7-9 to TRBJ1-1, with 7 bases that match TRBD1. Germline V gene lookup returns CDR1 SEHNR and CDR2 FQNEAQ (reference sequence). There are 16 residues in the CDR3. J gave up 3 bases and V 4 bases, and 11 bases lay outside the gene matches. This CDR3 reads CASSSPLGRGDTEAFF. The CDR3 nucleotides are TGTGCCAGCAGCTCCCCTTTGGGCAGGGGGGACACTGAAGCTTTCTTT.

The chain joins TRBV25-1 to TRBJ2-3, with TRBD1 matching 7 bases. The length of the CDR3 is 14 residues. The ends lost 2 bases at V and 5 bases at J; junction bases unmatched: 4. Germline V CDR1 and CDR2: MGHDK, SYGVNS. The CDR3 DNA is TGTGCCAGCAGTGAAACAACAGGGGTAGATACGCAGTATTTT. It translates to CASSETTGVDTQYF.

This sequence joins TRBV18 and TRBJ1-2; 9 bases align to TRBD1. Trimming removed 2 bases from V and 5 bases from J; junction bases left unmatched: 0. This CDR3 spans 13 amino acids. Germline V gene data show CDR1 as KGHSH and CDR2 as LQKENI. CDR3 sequence reads: CASSPGTGYGYTF. The CDR3, as DNA: TGTGCCAGCTCACCAGGGACAGGGTATGGCTACACCTTC.